The clone carrying this TCR beta chain showed up just a few times. Antigen unknown. CDR3 length: 14 amino acids. Germline CDR1 MNHEY, CDR2 SVGAGI. Trimming removed 6 bases from V and 3 bases from J, with 14 bases in between. The data originate from a study of cytomegalovirus exposure and HLA in healthy donors. Study-level findings and limits: The availability of immune exposure information extended only to CMV serostatus. The Asian-associated ancestry cluster reportedly had fewer N-insertions than the approximately 670-donor mean in a later analysis.

The PCR contained 60 Vbeta and 13 Jbeta primers. Assay: immunoSEQ multiplex PCR; the TCRdb copy retains only in-frame clones and omits some. The sample shows approximately 30,000 clones, around two fifths of them seen only once. This sequence was found in a woman aged 45-65 years in good health and CMV-seronegative. The sample comprised PBMCs. The chain carries TRBV6-5 and TRBJ1-2, with TRBD1 as a possible D gene (5 bases). The CDR3 spells CASRNLGEDYGYTF. Written as DNA, the CDR3 is TGTGCCAGCAGGAACTTGGGGGAGGACTATGGCTACACCTTC.